The next 2 T cell receptor beta chains were all read from a single sample in a study of read filtering for tumor transcriptome and immune sequencing. This library used around 400 ng RNA and molecular barcoded adaptors spanning alpha/delta and beta/gamma chains. Each CDR3 protein gets one entry after TCRdb re-called the reads with MiXCR. The data show some 48,000 distinct CDR3 sequences, around 19% seen once. The source material was a population of CD138-negative cells sorted from bone marrow. The receptors originated from a donor aged 40 or over with multiple myeloma.

This clonotype was seen at least ten times. The gene calls are TRBV4-3 and TRBJ2-7; the D is unclear. V shed 4 bases and J shed 4 bases, with 14 bases lying between them. This CDR3 contains 14 residues. Germline CDR1 reads LGHNA; CDR2 reads YSLEER. CDR3 DNA: TGCGCCAGCAGCCCTGGGCGTTGGAAGTACGAGCAGTACTTC. It codes for CASSPGRWKYEQYF.

Notes on this clonotype: A much larger clone differs by one base, so this may be a read error. The chain uses TRBV5-1 and TRBJ2-2; TRBD2 matches 7 bases. Germline CDR1 SGHRS, CDR2 YFSETQ. The CDR3 runs 13 residues. CDR3 sequence (DNA): TGCGCCAGCAGCTTGGCCTGGGGCGGGGGGCTGTTTTTT. It encodes CASSLAWGGGLFF.